This paragraph covers one TCR beta chain sequence. No antigen is known for it. The data were obtained in a study of radiotherapy plus CTLA-4 blockade in lung cancer. Study summary: Among enrolled patients, over 15% responded and about 34% achieved disease control. The study's findings and limits: Reports identified early blood T cell clone dynamics, with interferon-beta, as the best response predictor.

There are 13 residues in the CDR3. Trimming stripped 1 base from V and 1 base from J, with 5 bases between. Germline V CDR1 and CDR2: SGHDT, YYEEEE. Generated by immunoSEQ multiplex PCR, the TCRdb table keeps only in-frame clones and is missing some. Here the sample spans about 28,000 clones, around 80% being singletons. Each patient with chemo-refractory metastatic non-small-cell lung cancer was treated with focal radiation plus CTLA-4 blockade using ipilimumab. The receptor was derived from a human donor with non-small cell lung cancer who had stable disease on radiotherapy plus ipilimumab. This chain joins TRBV5-6 and TRBJ1-1; D ambiguous. Sample: peripheral blood, taken from a patient treated with radiotherapy plus ipilimumab. The CDR3 nucleotides read TGTGCCAGCAGCTTGAGGCGGAACACTGAAGCTTTCTTT. Translated: CASSLRRNTEAFF.